These 8 T cell receptor beta chains originate from one sample sequenced in a study of shared clonotypes between healthy human individuals. Sequenced by immunoSEQ multiplex PCR; TCRdb stores in-frame clones only, minus some. The data hold fewer than 800,000 clones, with 92% observed a single time. Selected positively for CCR7 and CD45RO-negative, naive CD8 cells excluded terminally differentiated effector memory CD45RA+ cells. The specimen was naive CD8+ T cells sorted from blood. The receptors were gathered from a man aged 25-40 years in good health.

The chain joins TRBV13 to TRBJ2-1; possible D gene TRBD2, 5 bases. V was cut by 3 bases and J by 5 bases, with 5 bases left in between. Germline loops: CDR1 PRHDT, CDR2 FYEKMQ (reference sequence). CDR3 length: 12 amino acids. CDR3 sequence reads: CASSFGNNEQFF. The CDR3 DNA is TGTGCCAGCAGCTTCGGGAACAATGAGCAGTTCTTC.

The chain couples TRBV19 to TRBJ2-1, with D perhaps TRBD1 (5 bases). Germline V gives CDR1 LNHDA, CDR2 SQIVND (reference sequence). The CDR3 sequence is 13 residues long. The V end was cut by 5 bases, the J end by 2 bases, with 7 bases between. The CDR3, as DNA: TGTGCCAGTAGTCTGACAGCCTACAATGAGCAGTTCTTC. Protein: CASSLTAYNEQFF.

V gene TRBV19 combines with J gene TRBJ2-7; 8 nucleotides agree with TRBD2. The CDR3 extends over 15 amino acids. V was pared by 3 bases and J by 3 bases, with 7 bases of the junction left unmatched. CDR1 and CDR2 (germline): LNHDA, SQIVND (reference sequence). CDR3 in amino acids: CASSILDSGVYEQYF. Written as DNA, the CDR3 is TGTGCCAGTAGTATTTTAGATAGCGGGGTCTACGAGCAGTACTTC.

V usage is TRBV28 and J usage is TRBJ2-1, with TRBD2 matching 8 bases. The CDR3 consists of 17 residues. Germline trimming cut 2 bases from V and 4 bases from J; bases unmatched to any gene: 10. Looked up from germline, CDR1 is MDHEN and CDR2 is SYDVKM. In DNA form, the CDR3 reads TGTGCCAGCAGTTTAGCATCGACTAGCGTCGATTACAATGAGCAGTTCTTC. Translated, it gives CASSLASTSVDYNEQFF.

This chain links TRBV25-1 with TRBJ2-7; D not resolved. Per the germline V gene, CDR1 is MGHDK and CDR2 is SYGVNS. The CDR3 has 13 residues. V was cut by 3 bases and J by 0 bases, with 6 bases left in between. CDR3 bases: TGTGCCAGCAGTGACCTAAGCTCCTACGAGCAGTACTTC. Protein product: CASSDLSSYEQYF.

V gene TRBV5-4 combines with J gene TRBJ2-1; the D is unclear. Trimming cost V 0 bases and J 0 bases, with 7 bases left between them. CDR3 length: 15 amino acids. Germline lookup yields CDR1 SGHNT and CDR2 YYREEE (reference sequence). DNA for the CDR3: TGTGCCAGCAGCTTGGATGACGCCTCCTACAATGAGCAGTTCTTC. This sequence encodes CASSLDDASYNEQFF.

The V call is TRBV7-3, the J call TRBJ2-5; D is possibly TRBD1 or TRBD2 (5 bases each). V lost 3 bases and J lost 4, with 18 bases in between. The CDR3 extends over 16 amino acids. Germline V gives CDR1 SGHTA, CDR2 FQGTGA. As DNA, the CDR3 is TGTGCCAGCAGCTTGCCCGGGACGCCGGGGTTAGAGACCCAGTACTTC. It encodes CASSLPGTPGLETQYF.

The chain is built from TRBV11-2 and TRBJ2-1, with a possible D match to TRBD2 (6 bases). This CDR3 spans 15 amino acids. Germline V CDR1 and CDR2: SGHAT, FQNNGV. The V end lost 1 base, the J end lost 2 bases, and 9 bases lay between the germline ends. CDR3 DNA sequence: TGTGCCAGCAGCTTAGCGGGAGACCCCTACAATGAGCAGTTCTTC. Its protein product is CASSLAGDPYNEQFF. Full variable domain (missing parts from reference TRBV11-2 and TRBJ2-1): EAGVAQSPRYKIIEKRQSVAFWCNPISGHATLYWYQQILGQGPKLLIQFQNNGVVDDSQLPKDRFSAERLKGVDSTLKIQPAKLEDSAVYLCASSLAGDPYNEQFFGPGTRLTVL.